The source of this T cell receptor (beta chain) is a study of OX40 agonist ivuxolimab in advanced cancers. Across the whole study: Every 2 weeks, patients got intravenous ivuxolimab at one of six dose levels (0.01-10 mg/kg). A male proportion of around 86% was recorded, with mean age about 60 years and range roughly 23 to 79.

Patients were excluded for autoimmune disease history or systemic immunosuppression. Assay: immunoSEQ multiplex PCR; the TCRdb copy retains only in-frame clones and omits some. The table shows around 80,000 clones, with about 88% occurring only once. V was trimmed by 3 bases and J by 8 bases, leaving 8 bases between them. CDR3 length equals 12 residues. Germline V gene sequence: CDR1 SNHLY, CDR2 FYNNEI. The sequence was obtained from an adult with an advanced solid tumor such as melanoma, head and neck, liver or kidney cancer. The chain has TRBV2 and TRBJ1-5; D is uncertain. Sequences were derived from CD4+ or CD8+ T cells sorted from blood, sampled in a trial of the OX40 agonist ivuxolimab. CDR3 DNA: TGTGCCAGCAGTGATATTTATGAGCCCCAGCATTTT. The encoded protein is CASSDIYEPQHF.